These 31 T cell receptor beta chains were sequenced from one sample in a study of cytomegalovirus exposure and HLA in healthy donors. This PCR relied on a set of 60 Vbeta primers and 13 Jbeta primers. Assay used: immunoSEQ multiplex PCR; TCRdb lists only in-frame clones, some missing. The sample shows about 140,000 clones, about 80% of them seen only once. Sample: PBMCs. These receptors came from a man in his forties or fifties in good health and CMV-seropositive.

This clone came up a few times. The chain recombines TRBV6-5 with TRBJ2-2; the match to TRBD1 covers 9 bases. V gave up 5 bases and J gave up 6 bases; unmatched junction bases: 1. This CDR3 spans 13 amino acids. Germline values: CDR1 MNHEY, CDR2 SVGAGI. DNA of the CDR3: TGTGCCAGCAGTAGGACAGGGGCCGGGGAGCTGTTTTTT. Its protein product is CASSRTGAGELFF.

This clone was counted only a few times. This chain links TRBV11-2 with TRBJ2-3; 9 bases agree with TRBD1. The CDR3 spans 14 residues. Germline V CDR1 and CDR2: SGHAT, FQNNGV. V trimming: 2 bases; J trimming: 5 bases; junction bases outside the gene matches: 2. The CDR3 DNA follows: TGTGCCAGCAGCTTAAGGACAGGGGAAGATACGCAGTATTTT. Residues: CASSLRTGEDTQYF.

V is TRBV4-3 and J is TRBJ1-1; perhaps TRBD1 as D (5 bases). Trimming pared 3 bases from V and 5 bases from J, leaving 13 bases between. Germline V lookup: CDR1 LGHNA, CDR2 YSLEER. The CDR3 length is 14 residues. CDR3 sequence: CASSQKLRGTEAFF. CDR3 DNA sequence: TGCGCCAGCAGCCAGAAGCTCCGGGGGACTGAAGCTTTCTTT.

As DNA, the CDR3 is TGCGCCAGCAGCATTCGTAAGGGACATACTAACTATGGCTACACCTTC. Amino acids: CASSIRKGHTNYGYTF. V usage is TRBV5-1 and J usage is TRBJ1-2, with D maybe TRBD1 (6 bases). Germline CDR1 reads SGHRS; CDR2 reads YFSETQ. Trimming pared 4 bases from V and 0 bases from J, leaving 16 bases between. The CDR3 has 16 residues.

The table lists this clone with a few counts. J is TRBJ2-7 and V is TRBV18; D possibly corresponds to TRBD1 (6 bases). The V end lost 8 bases, the J end lost 2 bases, and 13 bases lay between the germline ends. CDR1 is KGHSH and CDR2 is LQKENI in the germline V gene. This CDR3 has 13 residues. The CDR3 loop is CASRGDITYEQYF. In DNA, the CDR3 is TGTGCCAGCCGAGGGGACATAACCTACGAGCAGTACTTC.

This clone was picked up a small number of times. This rearrangement joins TRBV6-6 to TRBJ2-1; D may be TRBD1 (6 bases). This CDR3 spans 14 amino acids. With 4 bases removed from V and 8 bases from J, the gap between germline ends came to 15 bases. Germline V gene sequence: CDR1 MNHNY, CDR2 SVGAGI (reference sequence). CDR3 in DNA: TGTGCCAGCAGTTCCTCTCCCAGGGGCGATGAGCAGTTCTTC. Translating gives CASSSSPRGDEQFF.

The chain combines TRBV6-5 with TRBJ2-3; possibly TRBD2 for D (5 bases). The CDR3 is made up of 15 amino acids. Germline CDR1 and CDR2: MNHEY and SVGAGI. The germline V and J ends were trimmed by 7 bases and 3 bases, with 17 bases remaining between them. The CDR3 nucleotides are TGTGCCAGCACTCAATCCCCCAGAGGGACAGATACGCAGTATTTT. Translation gives CASTQSPRGTDTQYF.

This chain uses TRBV9 with TRBJ1-2; D perhaps matches TRBD1 (5 bases). Trimming cost V 0 bases and J 7 bases, with 13 bases left between them. The CDR3 covers 14 residues. Germline CDR1 reads SGDLS; CDR2 reads YYNGEE. The CDR3 spells CASSVDLARGGYTF. CDR3 nucleotide sequence: TGTGCCAGCAGCGTAGACTTAGCAAGGGGTGGCTACACCTTC.

This chain joins TRBV27 and TRBJ1-1, with D perhaps TRBD1 (6 bases). The CDR3 totals 14 residues. Germline CDR1 and CDR2: MNHEY and SMNVEV (reference sequence). The germline V and J ends were trimmed by 6 bases and 3 bases, with 14 bases remaining between them. CDR3 region: CASSLRGADTEAFF. The DNA of the CDR3 is TGTGCCAGCAGCCTCCGGGGGGCGGACACTGAAGCTTTCTTT.

The count of this clone is one. The rearrangement uses TRBV19 and TRBJ2-5; 7 bases agree with TRBD1. The CDR3 runs to 15 residues. Germline CDR1 LNHDA, CDR2 SQIVND (reference sequence). With V trimmed by 2 bases and J by 1 base, 4 bases remained unmatched. Written as DNA, the CDR3 is TGTGCCAGTAGTATATCCGGGACAGTCCAAGAGACCCAGTACTTC. Its translation: CASSISGTVQETQYF.

The rearrangement joins TRBV7-9 to TRBJ1-2; D is unclear. V was clipped by 5 bases and J by 7 bases, with 8 bases between them. CDR3 length: 11 residues. CDR1 is SEHNR and CDR2 is FQNEAQ in the germline V gene (reference sequence). DNA for the CDR3: TGTGCCAGCAGCCGCGAGTGTGGCTACACCTTC. Its translation is CASSRECGYTF. The whole variable domain, remainder taken from reference TRBV7-9 and TRBJ1-2, is DTGVSQNPRHKITKRGQNVTFRCDPISEHNRLYWYRQTLGQGPEFLTYFQNEAQLEKSRLLSDRFSAERPKGSFSTLEIQRTEQGDSAMYLCASSRECGYTFGSGTRLTVV.

V is TRBV7-2 and J is TRBJ1-2, with TRBD1 as a possible D gene (6 bases). Trimming shortened V by 5 bases and J by 3 bases, and 19 bases separated the two germline ends. The CDR3 runs to 16 residues. The V gene's germline CDR1 is SGHTA and CDR2 FQGNSA. DNA for the CDR3: TGTGCCAGCAGCCCACGCGCGGGGGGCAGAGACTATGGCTACACCTTC. Its protein is CASSPRAGGRDYGYTF.

V usage is TRBV7-2 and J usage is TRBJ2-1, with TRBD2 matching 8 bases. This CDR3 is 16 amino acids long. CDR1 and CDR2 from the germline V gene are SGHTA and FQGNSA. With V trimmed by 1 base and J by 4 bases, 6 bases remained unmatched. The CDR3 DNA reads TGTGCCAGCAGCTTAGATGGGCGGGGGGAGTACAATGAGCAGTTCTTC. This gives the protein CASSLDGRGEYNEQFF.

The CDR3 is CASRAVTSSYNEQFF. In nucleotides, the CDR3 is TGTGCTAGTCGGGCGGTTACTAGCTCCTACAATGAGCAGTTCTTC. This chain uses TRBV12-5 with TRBJ2-1, with a tentative D call TRBD2 (5 bases). The germline CDR1 and CDR2 sequences are LGHNT and FRNRAP. CDR3 size: 15 residues. V was pared by 8 bases and J by 0 bases, with 14 bases between.

This clone occurred a few times. The chain uses TRBV5-1 and TRBJ1-4; tentatively, D is TRBD1 (5 bases). Trimming removed 0 bases from V and 3 bases from J, with 15 bases in between. Germline V lookup: CDR1 SGHRS, CDR2 YFSETQ. The CDR3 covers 17 residues. The CDR3 sequence is CASSLEPLTAANEKLFF. DNA of the CDR3: TGCGCCAGCAGCTTGGAGCCCCTGACAGCAGCTAATGAAAAACTGTTTTTT.

The rearrangement joins TRBV5-1 to TRBJ2-7; 9 bases match TRBD1. CDR1 and CDR2 from the germline V gene are SGHRS and YFSETQ. The CDR3 extends over 14 amino acids. V shed 3 bases and J 5 bases; nucleotides not matched to a gene: 6. The DNA of the CDR3 is TGCGCCAGCAGCTCTGGACAGGGGCCGGACGAGCAGTACTTC. Translation gives CASSSGQGPDEQYF.

This clone was recorded only once. DNA for the CDR3: TGCGCCAGCGCTGGGGCTATTGTGGATACGCAGTATTTT. Protein product: CASAGAIVDTQYF. J is TRBJ2-3 and V is TRBV5-1; possible D gene TRBD1, 5 bases. The ends were cut back, 7 bases at V and 6 bases at J, with 15 bases in the middle. CDR3 size: 13 residues. In germline, CDR1 is SGHRS, CDR2 YFSETQ.

The J gene is TRBJ1-1, the V gene TRBV7-9; TRBD1 is a possible D gene (6 bases). Germline V gene lookup returns CDR1 SEHNR and CDR2 FQNEAQ (reference sequence). This CDR3 is 16 amino acids long. Between the trimmed V and J ends, which lost 6 bases and 0 bases, there was a span of 17 bases. The CDR3 DNA reads as TGTGCCAGCAGACAACCGGGACACAACATGAACACTGAAGCTTTCTTT. This gives the protein CASRQPGHNMNTEAFF.

The chain recombines TRBV6-5 with TRBJ2-7, with a tentative D call TRBD2 (5 bases). Germline loops: CDR1 MNHEY, CDR2 SVGAGI. CDR3 size: 14 residues. The V and J ends lost 0 bases and 2 bases respectively, with 8 bases between them. CDR3 protein: CASSYSTTAYEQYF. The CDR3, as DNA: TGTGCCAGCAGTTACTCGACTACAGCCTACGAGCAGTACTTC.

This clone was recorded a few times. The rearrangement uses TRBV19 and TRBJ2-7; 7 nucleotides match TRBD1. The length of the CDR3 is 14 residues. Per germline, CDR1 LNHDA and CDR2 SQIVND (reference sequence). Germline trimming cut 5 bases from V and 5 bases from J; bases unmatched to any gene: 9. The CDR3 spells CASSARQGVHEQYF. The CDR3, as DNA: TGTGCCAGTAGTGCCCGACAGGGTGTGCACGAGCAGTACTTC.

The chain is built from TRBV2 and TRBJ2-7; TRBD2 is a possible D gene (5 bases). The ends were cut back, 4 bases at V and 2 bases at J, with 9 bases in the middle. This CDR3 is built from 13 residues. Per the germline V gene, CDR1 is SNHLY and CDR2 is FYNNEI. The CDR3 loop is CASSVSVAYEQYF. CDR3 coding DNA: TGTGCCAGCAGTGTTAGCGTCGCCTACGAGCAGTACTTC.

The rearrangement joins TRBV19 to TRBJ2-7, with 10 bases identical to TRBD1. Germline V gene lookup returns CDR1 LNHDA and CDR2 SQIVND (reference sequence). The length of the CDR3 is 14 residues. The V and J ends lost 7 bases and 7 bases, in that order; junction bases with no gene match: 10. The CDR3 reads CASTPGTGVQEQYF. CDR3 bases: TGTGCCAGTACCCCCGGGACAGGGGTTCAAGAGCAGTACTTC.

The chain employs TRBV7-8 and TRBJ2-7; possible D gene TRBD1, 5 bases. Trimming shortened V by 3 bases and J by 2 bases, and 17 bases separated the two germline ends. The CDR3 runs 16 residues. Germline CDR1 and CDR2: SGHVS and FQNEAQ. The CDR3 nucleotides read TGTGCCAGCAGCTTTCCTAAGGGGCGGAACGCCTACGAGCAGTACTTC. As protein: CASSFPKGRNAYEQYF.

This chain joins TRBV19 and TRBJ2-7, with 11 bases matching TRBD1. With V trimmed by 5 bases and J by 6 bases, 6 bases remained unmatched. This CDR3 is 14 amino acids long. From germline, CDR1 is LNHDA and CDR2 SQIVND (reference sequence). The CDR3 loop is CASSLGQGATEQYF. DNA of the CDR3: TGTGCCAGTAGTCTCGGACAGGGGGCGACCGAGCAGTACTTC. Drawing the rest from reference TRBV19 and TRBJ2-7, the complete variable domain is DGGITQSPKYLFRKEGQNVTLSCEQNLNHDAMYWYRQDPGQGLRLIYYSQIVNDFQKGDIAEGYSVSREKKESFPLTVTSAQKNPTAFYLCASSLGQGATEQYFGPGTRLTVT.

The chain uses TRBV5-1 and TRBJ2-7, with D possibly being TRBD1 (6 bases). The germline V gene encodes CDR1 SGHRS and CDR2 YFSETQ. The CDR3 extends over 12 amino acids. Trimming cost V 1 base and J 5 bases, with 7 bases left between them. Here the CDR3 DNA reads TGCGCCAGCAGCTTGAACAGGGACGAGCAGTACTTC. Translating gives CASSLNRDEQYF.

The genes are TRBV7-8 and TRBJ2-1; 7 bases map to TRBD2. Germline V gives CDR1 SGHVS, CDR2 FQNEAQ. Losses at the gene ends were 5 bases for V and 4 bases for J; bases not matched to a gene: 5. This CDR3 region has 14 residues. The CDR3 here is CASSPGGQYNEQFF. CDR3 bases: TGTGCCAGCAGCCCGGGAGGCCAATACAATGAGCAGTTCTTC. Looking up the rest from reference TRBV7-8 and TRBJ2-1 gives the full variable domain: GAGVSQSPRYKVAKRGQDVALRCDPISGHVSLFWYQQALGQGPEFLTYFQNEAQLDKSGLPSDRFFAERPEGSVSTLKIQRTQQEDSAVYLCASSPGGQYNEQFFGPGTRLTVL.

The chain couples TRBV7-9 to TRBJ1-4; tentative D call: TRBD1 (5 bases). CDR1 is SEHNR, CDR2 FQNEAQ, per germline (reference sequence). CDR3 length equals 15 residues. V was cut by 5 bases and J by 2 bases, with 12 bases left in between. CDR3 bases: TGTGCCAGCAGCCATTCCGGGACTACTAATGAAAAACTGTTTTTT. Translated, it gives CASSHSGTTNEKLFF.

The chain combines TRBV5-4 with TRBJ2-3; 12 positions match TRBD2. The CDR3 length is 15 residues. CDR1 and CDR2 (germline): SGHNT, YYREEE (reference sequence). V was pared by 4 bases and J by 0 bases, with 0 bases of the junction left unmatched. The CDR3: CASSTSGGSTDTQYF. The DNA of the CDR3 is TGTGCCAGCAGCACTAGCGGGGGGAGCACAGATACGCAGTATTTT.

V and J are TRBV28 and TRBJ1-5; D is unclear. This CDR3 is built from 14 residues. V shed 4 bases and J shed 4 bases, with 11 bases lying between them. Germline-derived CDR1 and CDR2 are MDHEN and SYDVKM. In DNA form, the CDR3 reads TGTGCCAGCAGTTGGACGGGGAAGAATCAGCCCCAGCATTTT. It codes for CASSWTGKNQPQHF.

V and J are TRBV6-1 and TRBJ1-5, with TRBD1 as a possible D gene (5 bases). The CDR3 spans 14 residues. V gave up 7 bases and J gave up 5 bases, with 15 bases separating them. Germline V gene sequence: CDR1 MNHNS, CDR2 SASEGT. For the CDR3, the DNA is TGTGCCAGCAACTTAGGTGGGGGGGATCAGCCCCAGCATTTT. Translation: CASNLGGGDQPQHF.

V is TRBV15 and J is TRBJ2-5; 9 bases are a match to TRBD1. The end of the DNA aligns better with TRBJ2-7, so the J call may be wrong. Germline lookup yields CDR1 LNHNV and CDR2 YYDKDF (reference sequence). CDR3 length equals 16 residues. The CDR3 region is CATSRADRGLRDEQYF. The DNA for the CDR3 is TGTGCCACCAGCAGAGCGGACAGGGGACTTCGGGACGAGCAGTACTTC.